The 30 T cell receptor beta chains reported below all come from one sample, sequenced in a study of HIV-infected patients and healthy controls. Antiretroviral therapy had run roughly three months, about 14 weeks, before follow-up blood collection. The repertoire came from unfractionated whole blood and reflected all unsorted peripheral T cells. Reverse transcription used 500 to 550 ng RNA and constant-region primers for alpha and beta. Each of the alpha and beta chains got its own library through chain-specific third strand synthesis with indices. TCRdb called the 5' RACE reads again in MiXCR, with one record for every CDR3 protein. The sample holds 15,000 to 20,000 distinct CDR3 sequences; 8.5% to 9% are singletons and the top ten take 21%. The source material was blood, sampled during antiretroviral therapy. The receptor set was obtained from an adult with HIV infection.

This clonotype was picked up many times. The chain joins TRBV6-5 to TRBJ2-7; TRBD1 is a possible D gene (5 bases). Trimming cost V 0 bases and J 3 bases, with 9 bases left between them. Germline V gene sequence: CDR1 MNHEY, CDR2 SVGAGI. The CDR3 consists of 14 residues. The chain's CDR3 is CASSYSGLDYEQYF. The CDR3 nucleotides read TGTGCCAGCAGTTACTCGGGGCTAGACTACGAGCAGTACTTC.

The chain employs TRBV11-3 and TRBJ2-3, with D possibly TRBD1 on 6 matching bases. The better agreement between TRBJ1-5 and the DNA end casts doubt on the J call. The V gene's germline CDR1 is SGHNT and CDR2 YENEEA. The CDR3 extends over 15 amino acids. The CDR3 protein is CASSPLGGGTDTQHF. In DNA form, the CDR3 reads TGTGCCAGCAGCCCCCTGGGGGGGGGCACAGATACGCAGCATTTT.

This clonotype showed up many times. This chain uses TRBV5-1 with TRBJ1-2, with a possible D match to TRBD1 (6 bases). Trimming removed 5 bases at V and 0 bases at J, with 17 bases between. This CDR3 has 16 amino acids. CDR1 and CDR2 (germline): SGHRS, YFSETQ. CDR3 protein: CASSPDGQPSNYGYTF. The CDR3 DNA sequence: TGCGCCAGCAGTCCTGACGGACAGCCTTCTAACTATGGCTACACCTTC.

This clonotype came up many times. This sequence joins TRBV11-2 and TRBJ1-1; D ambiguous. The CDR3 covers 15 residues. Germline V gene sequence: CDR1 SGHAT, CDR2 FQNNGV. V lost 0 bases and J 0 bases, leaving 8 bases between the germline ends. This chain's CDR3 is CASSLDHVMNTEAFF. In DNA form, the CDR3 reads TGTGCCAGCAGCTTAGATCACGTGATGAACACTGAAGCTTTCTTT.

At least ten counts were recorded for this clonotype. The rearrangement uses TRBV14 and TRBJ2-3, with a weak D call TRBD2 (6 bases). Germline CDR1 reads SGHDN; CDR2 reads FVKESK. CDR3 length: 14 amino acids. V dropped 4 bases and J dropped 4 bases, with 12 bases sitting between them. CDR3 DNA: TGTGCCAGCAGCCTAGGAGGGGCAGCAGATACGCAGTATTTT. This gives the protein CASSLGGAADTQYF.

This clonotype was seen ten or more times. The chain is built from TRBV6-5 and TRBJ2-3; 9 positions match TRBD2. Germline CDR1 is MNHEY and CDR2 is SVGAGI. V dropped 11 bases and J dropped 4; count of bases not matched to a gene: 4. This CDR3 contains 12 residues. The CDR3 DNA reads as TGTGCCTCCTGGACTAGCGCAGATACGCAGTATTTT. Protein sequence: CASWTSADTQYF.

This clonotype was counted at least ten times. Compared with germline, one end of the junction differs, possibly owing to a read error. This chain links TRBV7-3 with TRBJ2-1; 7 bases line up with TRBD2. The CDR3 runs 14 residues. The germline V gene has CDR1 SGHTA and CDR2 FQGTGA. CDR3 sequence reads: CASSSTGLGNDQFF. DNA for the CDR3: TGTGCCAGCAGCTCCACCGGACTAGGGAATGATCAGTTCTTC.

This clonotype was recorded many times. The V call is TRBV19, the J call TRBJ2-1, with D maybe TRBD2 (5 bases). CDR3 length: 14 residues. CDR1 and CDR2 from the germline V gene are LNHDA and SQIVND (reference sequence). With 5 bases removed from V and 3 bases from J, the gap between germline ends came to 11 bases. CDR3 residues: CASSEGSLYNEQFF. The CDR3 DNA reads as TGTGCCAGTAGTGAGGGTTCCCTCTACAATGAGCAGTTCTTC.

There are many counts of this clonotype. The chain is built from TRBV3-1 and TRBJ2-3, with D possibly TRBD1 on 6 matching bases. V was trimmed by 0 bases and J by 0 bases, leaving 7 bases between them. The CDR3 contains 15 residues. Germline CDR1 and CDR2: LGHDT and YNNKEL (reference sequence). This CDR3 reads CASSQETGSTDTQYF. CDR3 sequence (DNA): TGTGCCAGCAGCCAAGAAACAGGGAGCACAGATACGCAGTATTTT.

Many counts were recorded for this clonotype. The genes are TRBV7-9 and TRBJ2-3; 10 bases match TRBD2. From germline, CDR1 is SEHNR and CDR2 FQNEAQ (reference sequence). The junction had 8 bases not matched to a gene; V was cut back by 4 bases and J by 7 bases. The CDR3 length is 15 residues. The CDR3 spells CASSSSGGASNTQYF. CDR3 coding DNA: TGTGCCAGCAGCTCTAGCGGGGGCGCATCGAATACGCAGTATTTT.

This clonotype was counted many times. The chain recombines TRBV13 with TRBJ1-1, with 8 bases lining up with TRBD1. From germline, CDR1 is PRHDT and CDR2 FYEKMQ (reference sequence). This CDR3 region has 16 residues. The V gene end was trimmed by 5 bases and the J gene end by 1 base; junction bases not matched to a gene: 9. The CDR3 here is CASSNPPGQENTEAFF. The CDR3 DNA follows: TGTGCCAGCAGCAATCCTCCGGGACAGGAGAACACTGAAGCTTTCTTT.

This clonotype was seen many times. The genes are TRBV7-9 and TRBJ2-6; D is uncertain. The CDR3 spans 13 residues. Per the germline V gene, CDR1 is SEHNR and CDR2 is FQNEAQ (reference sequence). The V and J ends lost 7 bases and 4 bases respectively, with 8 bases between them. The CDR3 bases are TGTGCCAGCATCTCCATAGGGGCCAACGTCCTGACTTTC. Amino acids: CASISIGANVLTF. The whole variable domain, filled in from reference TRBV7-9 and TRBJ2-6, reads DTGVSQNPRHKITKRGQNVTFRCDPISEHNRLYWYRQTLGQGPEFLTYFQNEAQLEKSRLLSDRFSAERPKGSFSTLEIQRTEQGDSAMYLCASISIGANVLTFGAGSRLTVL.

Concerning this clonotype: This likely comes from a read error, as the CDR3 has no conserved phenylalanine or tryptophan at its end. The V and J genes are TRBV16 and TRBJ2-3; D gene unclear. This CDR3 is built from 12 residues. Germline V lookup: CDR1 KGHSY, CDR2 FQNENV. Trimming removed 4 bases at V and 2 bases at J, with 4 bases between. CDR3: CASSLDTDTQYL. CDR3 sequence (DNA): TGTGCCAGCAGCCTCGACACAGATACGCAGTATTTA.

In its sample, this clonotype was seen many times. J is TRBJ2-7 and V is TRBV6-2 or TRBV6-3; D remains ambiguous. The CDR3 runs 13 residues. Germline CDR1 and CDR2: MNHEY and SVGEGT. V gave up 2 bases and J gave up 1 base, with 6 bases separating them. The CDR3 protein is CASSYVASYEQYF. CDR3 DNA sequence: TGTGCCAGCAGTTACGTTGCATCCTACGAGCAGTACTTC.

This clonotype was detected ten times or more. V usage is TRBV9 and J usage is TRBJ2-7, with D tentatively TRBD1 (6 bases). This CDR3 has 15 amino acids. Trimming left V 0 bases short and J 0 bases short, with 10 bases between. In germline, CDR1 is SGDLS, CDR2 YYNGEE. The CDR3 region is CASSVGTVSSYEQYF. CDR3 bases: TGTGCCAGCAGCGTAGGGACAGTTAGCTCCTACGAGCAGTACTTC.

This clonotype was seen a few times. The chain has TRBV11-2 and TRBJ2-1; 7 bases are a match to TRBD1. Germline CDR1 is SGHAT and CDR2 is FQNNGV. This CDR3 region has 16 residues. V shed 1 base, J shed 5 bases, and the junction held 8 bases outside the gene matches. The CDR3 region is CASSLVLRDSNNEQFF. For the CDR3, the DNA is TGTGCCAGCAGCTTAGTACTCCGGGACAGTAACAATGAGCAGTTCTTC.

This clonotype was seen ten or more times. V usage is TRBV6-6 and J usage is TRBJ2-1; a possible D gene is TRBD1 (6 bases). CDR3 length: 14 amino acids. Germline lookup yields CDR1 MNHNY and CDR2 SVGAGI (reference sequence). The V gene lost 2 bases and the J gene lost 6 bases, with 11 bases spanning the gap. CDR3 DNA sequence: TGTGCCAGCAGTTACGAGACAGGTACCAATGAGCAGTTCTTC. Residues: CASSYETGTNEQFF.

This clonotype appeared many times. The chain is built from TRBV5-6 and TRBJ2-7; the D is unclear. Trimming took 0 bases from V and 5 from J, leaving 6 bases between them. This CDR3 has 12 amino acids. Germline V gene data show CDR1 as SGHDT and CDR2 as YYEEEE. CDR3 DNA: TGTGCCAGCAGCTTGGATCGGCACGAGCAGTACTTC. Protein: CASSLDRHEQYF.

The sample holds many counts of this clonotype. The V and J genes are TRBV6-6 and TRBJ2-4; D is uncertain. V lost 2 bases to trimming and J lost 5 bases, with 7 bases between them. The CDR3 consists of 13 residues. The germline CDR1 and CDR2 sequences are MNHNY and SVGAGI (reference sequence). The CDR3 region is CASSYVAENIQYF. CDR3 DNA sequence: TGTGCCAGCAGTTACGTGGCTGAAAACATTCAGTACTTC.

The table lists this clonotype with many counts. The chain has TRBV20-1 and TRBJ1-2; no firm D call. Germline CDR1 reads DFQATT; CDR2 reads SNEGSKA (reference sequence). V was clipped by 7 bases and J by 8 bases, with 8 bases between them. The CDR3 runs 9 residues. The CDR3 region has the DNA TGCAGTGAGAACCGGGGCTACACCTTC. As protein: CSENRGYTF.

The chain joins TRBV3-1 to TRBJ2-1; no reliable D call. The V end lost 4 bases, the J end lost 10 bases, and 11 bases lay between the germline ends. The CDR3 sequence is 12 residues long. The germline V gene has CDR1 LGHDT and CDR2 YNNKEL (reference sequence). The CDR3 loop reads CASSPGLGEQFF. The CDR3 nucleotides read TGTGCCAGCAGCCCTGGTCTAGGCGAGCAGTTCTTC.

In its sample, this clonotype was seen many times. The chain has TRBV6-1 and TRBJ2-6; D might be TRBD1 or TRBD2, each matching 5 bases. The V and J ends lost 7 bases and 0 bases respectively, with 16 bases between them. In germline, CDR1 is MNHNS, CDR2 SASEGT. The CDR3 totals 17 residues. The CDR3 sequence: CASNPRGPSSGANVLTF. Written as DNA, the CDR3 is TGTGCCAGCAACCCTCGGGGCCCGAGCTCTGGGGCCAACGTCCTGACTTTC.

The chain employs TRBV29-1 and TRBJ1-5; D is perhaps TRBD1 (6 bases). This CDR3 is 14 amino acids long. V dropped 6 bases and J dropped 2 bases, with 14 bases sitting between them. Per the germline V gene, CDR1 is SQVTM and CDR2 is ANQGSEA. The CDR3 coding sequence is TGCAGCGTCCGGCAACAGGGCGGCAATCAGCCCCAGCATTTT. This sequence encodes CSVRQQGGNQPQHF.

This clonotype was counted many times. The chain links TRBV6-5 to TRBJ2-7; the D gene is possibly TRBD1 (5 bases). V was pared by 0 bases and J by 5 bases, with 14 bases between. Germline V gene lookup returns CDR1 MNHEY and CDR2 SVGAGI. The CDR3 totals 15 residues. CDR3 in DNA: TGTGCCAGCAGTTACTCGTACAGGCCCCACCACGAGCAGTACTTC. Its protein is CASSYSYRPHHEQYF.

This clonotype was observed many times. This CDR3 is CASSPTEEVVAEVDTQYF. The CDR3 bases are TGTGCCAGCAGCCCGACAGAGGAGGTCGTAGCGGAGGTAGATACGCAGTATTTT. This rearrangement joins TRBV6-1 to TRBJ2-3; a weak D match, TRBD2 (6 bases). Germline values: CDR1 MNHNS, CDR2 SASEGT. V lost 6 bases, J lost 5 bases, and 27 bases lay in between. The CDR3 loop spans 18 amino acids.

The V gene is TRBV7-6, the J gene TRBJ1-6, with D tentatively TRBD1 (6 bases). This CDR3 spans 16 amino acids. V dropped 5 bases and J dropped 0 bases, with 11 bases sitting between them. CDR1 is SGHVS, CDR2 FNYEAQ, per germline. The CDR3 DNA reads as TGTGCCAGCAGCCTAAGGACAGACTCCTATAATTCACCCCTCCACTTT. It codes for CASSLRTDSYNSPLHF.

This clonotype was seen ten or more times. This chain connects TRBV20-1 to TRBJ2-3; a weak D match, TRBD2 (7 bases). Germline V gives CDR1 DFQATT, CDR2 SNEGSKA (reference sequence). V gave up 1 base and J gave up 4 bases, with 15 bases separating them. This CDR3 is built from 15 residues. The CDR3 here is CSARGGGGASDTQYF. CDR3 coding DNA: TGCAGTGCTAGAGGGGGGGGGGGCGCCTCAGATACGCAGTATTTT.

This clonotype was seen repeatedly, ten times or more. The chain joins TRBV6-1 to TRBJ2-3; 7 bases are a match to TRBD2. There are 15 residues in the CDR3. Germline CDR1 is MNHNS and CDR2 is SASEGT. V lost 2 bases, J lost 5 bases, and 7 bases stayed unmatched. This CDR3 reads CASSEWRENGDTQYF. As DNA, the CDR3 is TGTGCCAGCAGTGAATGGCGGGAGAATGGAGATACGCAGTATTTT.

This clonotype was seen ten or more times. The chain joins TRBV3-1 to TRBJ2-3; TRBD1 matches 7 bases. This CDR3 is built from 15 residues. V shed 1 base, J shed 3 bases, and the junction held 4 bases outside the gene matches. Germline V CDR1 and CDR2: LGHDT, YNNKEL (reference sequence). The CDR3 DNA is TGTGCCAGCAGCCAAGCCTTACAGGGGACAGATACGCAGTATTTT. It translates to CASSQALQGTDTQYF.

This clonotype was picked up many times. The rearrangement links TRBV6-6 to TRBJ1-4; maybe TRBD1 (6 bases). The CDR3 runs to 15 residues. V gave up 5 bases and J gave up 5 bases, with 15 bases separating them. The germline CDR1 and CDR2 sequences are MNHNY and SVGAGI (reference sequence). CDR3 nucleotide sequence: TGTGCCAGCAGTCCACGGGGGCTGCTAAATGAAAAACTGTTTTTT. Translating gives CASSPRGLLNEKLFF.